The 8 T cell receptor beta chains below come from one sample, sequenced in a study of blood T cell repertoires in COVID-19. Some clones are missing from TCRdb's copy, which holds only in-frame ones; the method was immunoSEQ multiplex PCR. The sample lists around 130,000 clones; approximately 80% were seen once. Sequenced input: peripheral blood. The receptors originated from a woman aged 55-69 years with acute or convalescent COVID-19.

The genes are TRBV3-1 (or the pseudogene TRBV3-2) and TRBJ1-2; 11 bases are shared with TRBD1. The CDR3 covers 16 residues. Germline trimming cut 2 bases from V and 8 bases from J; bases unmatched to any gene: 10. The germline V gene has CDR1 LGHDT and CDR2 YNNKEL (reference sequence). The CDR3 is CASSQNSPGQGGGYTF. The CDR3 DNA follows: TGTGCCAGCAGCCAAAACTCGCCGGGACAGGGGGGCGGCTACACCTTC.

This clone was seen more than once but under ten times. V is TRBV5-1 and J is TRBJ1-1; 7 positions agree with TRBD1. V lost 0 bases to trimming and J lost 6 bases; unmatched junction nucleotides: 11. CDR1 SGHRS and CDR2 YFSETQ come from the germline V gene. This CDR3 is 16 amino acids long. The CDR3 reads CASSLGQGGTKPEAFF. The DNA of the CDR3 is TGCGCCAGCAGCTTGGGGCAGGGGGGTACCAAGCCTGAAGCTTTCTTT.

CDR3 DNA: TGTGCCTGGAGTCCTACAGGGACGCGGGGCTACACCTTC. Protein product: CAWSPTGTRGYTF. V gene TRBV30 combines with J gene TRBJ1-2; tentatively, D is TRBD1 (6 bases). The V gene's germline CDR1 is GTSNPN and CDR2 SVGIG (reference sequence). The CDR3 runs 13 residues. Trimming cost V 2 bases and J 8 bases, with 15 bases left between them.

On this clone: The sample carries other DNA sequences with the same CDR3. The V gene is TRBV30, the J gene TRBJ1-3; D gene ambiguous. The CDR3 extends over 13 amino acids. Trimming pared 4 bases from V and 0 bases from J, leaving 7 bases between. Germline values: CDR1 GTSNPN, CDR2 SVGIG (reference sequence). The CDR3 nucleotides are TGTGCCTGGATTCGAGGCTCTGGAAACACCATATATTTT. Translating gives CAWIRGSGNTIYF.

The CDR3 loop is CARSLVRGERSYEQYV. CDR3 bases: TGTGCCAGAAGCTTGGTCAGGGGAGAGCGTTCCTACGAGCAGTACGTC. This chain joins TRBV5-3 and TRBJ2-7; a weak D match, TRBD1 (6 bases). TRBV5-3 is noted as an ORF with a role that remains uncertain. The CDR3 has 16 amino acids. Between the trimmed V and J ends, which lost 0 bases and 1 base, there was a span of 14 bases.

This sequence joins TRBV7-6 and TRBJ1-3; D remains unclear. The germline gives CDR1 SGHVS, CDR2 FNYEAQ. Trimming pared 6 bases from V and 0 bases from J, leaving 9 bases between. CDR3 size: 14 residues. The CDR3 bases are TGTGCCAGCAGTGCAGAATTCTCTGGAAACACCATATATTTT. Its translation is CASSAEFSGNTIYF.

The V gene is TRBV13, the J gene TRBJ1-1; weak D call: TRBD1 (6 bases). Trimming took 5 bases from V and 0 from J, leaving 10 bases between them. Germline assignment: CDR1 PRHDT and CDR2 FYEKMQ (reference sequence). This CDR3 has 14 residues. The CDR3 sequence: CASSPGTLNTEAFF. The CDR3 DNA sequence: TGTGCCAGCAGCCCAGGGACACTGAACACTGAAGCTTTCTTT. The full variable domain, completed using reference TRBV13 and TRBJ1-1, is AAGVIQSPRHLIKEKRETATLKCYPIPRHDTVYWYQQGPGQDPQFLISFYEKMQSDKGSIPDRFSAQQFSDYHSELNMSSLELGDSALYFCASSPGTLNTEAFFGQGTRLTVV.

About this clone: The sample contains more than one DNA sequence encoding this CDR3. V and J are TRBV19 and TRBJ1-5, with 7 bases matching TRBD1. Unmatched junction bases numbered 3, after V lost 5 bases and J lost 2 bases. This CDR3 has 14 amino acids. Germline lookup yields CDR1 LNHDA and CDR2 SQIVND (reference sequence). The CDR3 nucleotides are TGTGCCAGTAGTCGCCAGGGGGGCAATCAGCCCCAGCATTTT. Translated, it gives CASSRQGGNQPQHF.